This T cell receptor beta chain was sequenced for a study of blood T cells in healthy people across ages. Remarks on this clonotype: The antigen remains undetermined.

Study results and limitations: PBMCs left unsorted prevented a conclusive naive versus antigen-experienced comparison. The study lacked donor CMV status, which possibly confounded expanded clonotype changes.

The use of a sample-barcoded 5' primer and a J-beta primer mix characterized a second PCR of roughly 6 to 12 cycles. Every cDNA was tagged by a template-switch adaptor with 12 random nucleotides. TCRdb re-called the 5' RACE reads with MiXCR, one entry per CDR3 protein. The sample lists roughly 1,500,000 distinct CDR3 sequences; roughly 30% were seen once. The germline V gene encodes CDR1 SNHLY and CDR2 FYNNEI. CDR3 length equals 15 residues. J lost 7 bases, V lost 2 bases, and 8 bases had no gene match. The receptor comes from a woman under 40 in good health. This chain connects TRBV2 to TRBJ1-2, with TRBD1 matching over 9 bases. Sequencing was carried out using blood. The CDR3 nucleotides are TGTGCCAGCAGTGAATTTCCGGGACAGGGCCGTGGCTACACCTTC. Protein: CASSEFPGQGRGYTF.